Each of the 16 T cell receptor beta chains below was sequenced from the same sample in a study of T cell repertoires in cytomegalovirus infection. Antigen specificity for these receptors is unknown. TCRdb passed the reads through MiXCR, listing each CDR3 protein once. The top ten clones hold 48% of a sample with roughly 570,000 distinct CDR3 sequences, 40% of them seen once. Here the sequenced sample was cultured PBMCs, taken from culture after CMV antigen stimulation. Source of these receptors: a human donor in good health (CMV status not recorded). Some clones in this sample may be carry-over from other donors' samples.

This chain uses TRBV6-2 or TRBV6-3 with TRBJ2-5; D could derive from TRBD1 or TRBD2 (5 bases each). Deletions cut 2 bases from V and 0 bases from J, with 10 bases between. From germline, CDR1 is MNHEY and CDR2 SVGEGT. There are 15 residues in the CDR3. CDR3 loop: CASSYRDPYQETQYF. Written as DNA, the CDR3 is TGTGCCAGCAGTTACCGGGACCCGTACCAAGAGACCCAGTACTTC.

The rearrangement joins TRBV6-2 or TRBV6-3 to TRBJ2-1; TRBD2 agrees at 7 bases. Germline V CDR1 and CDR2: MNHEY, SVGEGT. The CDR3 spans 17 residues. V gave up 6 bases and J gave up 4 bases; unmatched junction bases: 15. The CDR3 nucleotides read TGTGCCAGCAGCTATCGCGAATGGCGGGAGTTGTACAATGAGCAGTTCTTC. It encodes CASSYREWRELYNEQFF.

The chain combines TRBV12-3 or TRBV12-4 with TRBJ2-3, with a tentative D call TRBD2 (5 bases). V lost 3 bases and J 0 bases, leaving 16 bases between the germline ends. This CDR3 has 17 residues. The CDR3 loop reads CASSFSEGLTSTDTQYF. The CDR3 DNA reads as TGTGCCAGCAGTTTCTCTGAGGGCTTGACTAGCACAGATACGCAGTATTTT.

The chain is built from TRBV5-4 and TRBJ1-1, with unresolved D. Germline loops: CDR1 SGHNT, CDR2 YYREEE (reference sequence). V lost 0 bases and J 5 bases, leaving 11 bases between the germline ends. This CDR3 is built from 14 residues. CDR3 loop: CASSLEMRGTEAFF. For the CDR3, the DNA is TGTGCCAGCAGCTTGGAAATGAGAGGAACTGAAGCTTTCTTT.

This clonotype occurred many times. The J gene is TRBJ2-1, the V gene TRBV7-8; the D gene is possibly TRBD1 (5 bases). Deletions cut 8 bases from V and 0 bases from J, with 17 bases between. There are 16 residues in the CDR3. In germline, CDR1 is SGHVS, CDR2 FQNEAQ. Here the CDR3 reads CASAQRGGTSYNEQFF. CDR3 in DNA: TGTGCCAGCGCCCAAAGGGGCGGAACCTCCTACAATGAGCAGTTCTTC.

V and J are TRBV6-1 and TRBJ2-1; D is ambiguous. V was pared by 0 bases and J by 10 bases, with 10 bases between. The CDR3 extends over 13 amino acids. Per the germline V gene, CDR1 is MNHNS and CDR2 is SASEGT. CDR3 DNA sequence: TGTGCCAGCAGTGAAGCATCCTTGCAGGAGCAGTTCTTC. Protein sequence: CASSEASLQEQFF.

The count of this clonotype is one. The chain is built from TRBV20-1 and TRBJ2-6; 8 nucleotides align to TRBD2. J lost 1 base, V lost 3 bases, and 8 bases had no gene match. Germline V gives CDR1 DFQATT, CDR2 SNEGSKA (reference sequence). CDR3 length: 17 amino acids. Here the CDR3 reads CSASAGGGMSGANVLTF. DNA of the CDR3: TGCAGTGCTAGTGCCGGCGGGGGGATGTCTGGGGCCAACGTCCTGACTTTC.

This chain links TRBV6-1 with TRBJ1-1; unclear D gene. The CDR3 sequence is 13 residues long. Germline CDR1 MNHNS, CDR2 SASEGT. Deletions cut 1 base from V and 0 bases from J, with 3 bases between. CDR3 DNA sequence: TGTGCCAGCAGTGAAGGGCTGAACACTGAAGCTTTCTTT. Its protein product is CASSEGLNTEAFF.

This clonotype has more than one count but fewer than ten. J is TRBJ2-1 and V is TRBV28; D unresolved. CDR1 and CDR2 (germline): MDHEN, SYDVKM. V gave up 2 bases and J gave up 0 bases, with 11 bases separating them. The CDR3 has 16 amino acids. DNA for the CDR3: TGTGCCAGCAGTTTAGAGGCCTTGAGCTCCTACAATGAGCAGTTCTTC. Its translation is CASSLEALSSYNEQFF.

This chain links TRBV7-9 with TRBJ2-3; a weak D match, TRBD2 (6 bases). V was trimmed by 5 bases and J by 9 bases, leaving 24 bases between them. This CDR3 is built from 16 residues. Germline CDR1 reads SEHNR; CDR2 reads FQNEAQ (reference sequence). CDR3 protein: CASSPGLLPGGWTQYF. CDR3 in DNA: TGTGCCAGCAGCCCTGGACTACTTCCGGGCGGTTGGACGCAGTATTTT.

The chain joins TRBV5-1 to TRBJ2-6; 10 bases are shared with TRBD1. The CDR3 sequence is 20 residues long. Germline V lookup: CDR1 SGHRS, CDR2 YFSETQ. The V gene end was trimmed by 0 bases and the J gene end by 0 bases; junction bases not matched to a gene: 9. DNA of the CDR3: TGCGCCAGCAGCTTGGATCCGGGACAGGGGACCCACTCTGGGGCCAACGTCCTGACTTTC. Translation: CASSLDPGQGTHSGANVLTF.

This chain connects TRBV19 to TRBJ2-7; 9 nucleotides align to TRBD2. Per the germline V gene, CDR1 is LNHDA and CDR2 is SQIVND (reference sequence). V shed 4 bases and J 3 bases; nucleotides not matched to a gene: 7. The CDR3 consists of 15 residues. The CDR3 protein is CASSTGLASFYEQYF. The CDR3 coding sequence is TGTGCCAGTAGTACTGGACTAGCGAGTTTCTACGAGCAGTACTTC.

V gene TRBV5-1 combines with J gene TRBJ2-7; 9 bases fit TRBD1. The CDR3 contains 16 residues. After removal of 4 bases from V and 4 bases from J, the junction contained 12 bases not matched to a gene. Germline V gene lookup returns CDR1 SGHRS and CDR2 YFSETQ. CDR3 sequence: CASSRQPGQGKYEQYF. The CDR3 bases are TGCGCCAGCAGCCGCCAGCCGGGACAGGGAAAGTACGAGCAGTACTTC. Full variable domain (outside the CDR3, taken from reference TRBV5-1 and TRBJ2-7): KAGVTQTPRYLIKTRGQQVTLSCSPISGHRSVSWYQQTPGQGLQFLFEYFSETQRNKGNFPGRFSGRQFSNSRSEMNVSTLELGDSALYLCASSRQPGQGKYEQYFGPGTRLTVT.

V gene TRBV20-1 combines with J gene TRBJ2-5; 7 positions match TRBD1. The CDR3 consists of 13 residues. V lost 5 bases, J lost 4 bases, and 7 bases stayed unmatched. Looked up from germline, CDR1 is DFQATT and CDR2 is SNEGSKA (reference sequence). The CDR3 here is CSAPLDRRETQYF. CDR3 in DNA: TGCAGTGCTCCTCTGGACAGGAGAGAGACCCAGTACTTC.

The gene calls are TRBV19 and TRBJ1-5; no clear D. This CDR3 contains 14 residues. Trimming pared 4 bases from V and 3 bases from J, leaving 10 bases between. The germline V gene encodes CDR1 LNHDA and CDR2 SQIVND (reference sequence). CDR3 DNA: TGTGCCAGTAGTACAAGCAGAGACAATCAGCCCCAGCATTTT. It codes for CASSTSRDNQPQHF.

The chain combines TRBV5-4 with TRBJ1-1; D unresolved. The CDR3 contains 12 residues. The germline CDR1 and CDR2 sequences are SGHNT and YYREEE (reference sequence). With 6 bases removed from V and 1 base from J, the gap between germline ends came to 7 bases. CDR3 in DNA: TGTGCCAGCATGAGCCCGAACACTGAAGCTTTCTTT. Protein sequence: CASMSPNTEAFF. The whole variable domain, remainder taken from reference TRBV5-4 and TRBJ1-1, is ETGVTQSPTHLIKTRGQQVTLRCSSQSGHNTVSWYQQALGQGPQFIFQYYREEENGRGNFPPRFSGLQFPNYSSELNVNALELDDSALYLCASMSPNTEAFFGQGTRLTVV.